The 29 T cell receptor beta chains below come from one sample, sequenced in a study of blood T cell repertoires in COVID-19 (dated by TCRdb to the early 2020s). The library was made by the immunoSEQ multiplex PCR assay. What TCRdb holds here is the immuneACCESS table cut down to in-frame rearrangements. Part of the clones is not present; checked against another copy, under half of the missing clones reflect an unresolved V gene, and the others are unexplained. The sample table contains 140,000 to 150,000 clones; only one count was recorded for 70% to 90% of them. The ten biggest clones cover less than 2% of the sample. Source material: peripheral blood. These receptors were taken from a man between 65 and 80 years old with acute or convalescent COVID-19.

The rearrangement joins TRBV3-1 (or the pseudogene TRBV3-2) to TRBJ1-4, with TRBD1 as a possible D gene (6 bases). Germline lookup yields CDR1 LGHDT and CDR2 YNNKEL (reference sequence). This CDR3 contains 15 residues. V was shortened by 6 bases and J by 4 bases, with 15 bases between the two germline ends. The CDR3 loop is CASRKTLDSNEKLFF. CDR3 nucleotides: TGTGCCAGCAGAAAAACATTGGACAGTAATGAAAAACTGTTTTTT.

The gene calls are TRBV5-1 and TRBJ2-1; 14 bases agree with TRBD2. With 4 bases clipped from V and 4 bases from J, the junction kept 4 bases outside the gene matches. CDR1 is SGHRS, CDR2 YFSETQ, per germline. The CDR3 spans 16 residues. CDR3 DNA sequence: TGCGCCAGCAGCCCGGGGACTAGCGGGAGTTACAATGAGCAGTTCTTC. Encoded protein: CASSPGTSGSYNEQFF. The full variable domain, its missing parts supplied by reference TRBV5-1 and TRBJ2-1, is KAGVTQTPRYLIKTRGQQVTLSCSPISGHRSVSWYQQTPGQGLQFLFEYFSETQRNKGNFPGRFSGRQFSNSRSEMNVSTLELGDSALYLCASSPGTSGSYNEQFFGPGTRLTVL.

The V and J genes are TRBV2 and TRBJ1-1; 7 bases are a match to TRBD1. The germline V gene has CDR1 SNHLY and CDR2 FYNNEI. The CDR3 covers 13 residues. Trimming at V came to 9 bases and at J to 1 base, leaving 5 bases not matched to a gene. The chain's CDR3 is CASRDSKNTEAFF. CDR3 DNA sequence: TGTGCCAGTAGGGACAGTAAGAACACTGAAGCTTTCTTT.

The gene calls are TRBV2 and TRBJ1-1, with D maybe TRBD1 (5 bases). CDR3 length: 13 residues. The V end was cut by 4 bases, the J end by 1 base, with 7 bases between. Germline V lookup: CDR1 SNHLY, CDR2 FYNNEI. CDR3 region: CASSVGQNTEAFF. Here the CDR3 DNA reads TGTGCCAGCAGTGTAGGACAGAACACTGAAGCTTTCTTT.

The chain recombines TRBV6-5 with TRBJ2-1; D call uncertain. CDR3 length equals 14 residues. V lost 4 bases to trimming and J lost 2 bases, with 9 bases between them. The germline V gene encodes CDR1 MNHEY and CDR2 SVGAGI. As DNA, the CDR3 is TGTGCCAGCAGTTCCGTTAATGCCTACAATGAGCAGTTCTTC. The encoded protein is CASSSVNAYNEQFF.

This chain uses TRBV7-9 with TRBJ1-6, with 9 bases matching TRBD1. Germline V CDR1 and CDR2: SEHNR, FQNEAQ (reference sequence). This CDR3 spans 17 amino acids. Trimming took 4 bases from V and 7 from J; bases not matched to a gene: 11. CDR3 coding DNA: TGTGCCAGCAGCTCTACTAGAACAGGGGGCTTGAATTCACCCCTCCACTTT. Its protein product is CASSSTRTGGLNSPLHF.

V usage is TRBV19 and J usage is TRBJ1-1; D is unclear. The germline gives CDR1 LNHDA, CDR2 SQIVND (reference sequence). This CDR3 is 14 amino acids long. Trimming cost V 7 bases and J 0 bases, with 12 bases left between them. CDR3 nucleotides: TGTGCCAGTATCGAGGATAACCTGAACACTGAAGCTTTCTTT. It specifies CASIEDNLNTEAFF.

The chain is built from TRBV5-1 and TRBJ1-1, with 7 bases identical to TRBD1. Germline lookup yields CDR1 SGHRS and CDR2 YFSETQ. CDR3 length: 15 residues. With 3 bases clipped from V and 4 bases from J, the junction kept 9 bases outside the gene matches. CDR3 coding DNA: TGCGCCAGCAGCTCGGAAGGGGGCGGCGGCACTGAAGCTTTCTTT. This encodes CASSSEGGGGTEAFF.

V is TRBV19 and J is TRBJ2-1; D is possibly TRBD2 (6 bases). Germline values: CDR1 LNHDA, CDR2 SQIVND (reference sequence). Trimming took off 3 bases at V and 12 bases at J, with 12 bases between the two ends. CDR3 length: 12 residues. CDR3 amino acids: CASSIKPGRQFF. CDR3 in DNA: TGTGCCAGTAGTATTAAGCCCGGGAGGCAGTTCTTC.

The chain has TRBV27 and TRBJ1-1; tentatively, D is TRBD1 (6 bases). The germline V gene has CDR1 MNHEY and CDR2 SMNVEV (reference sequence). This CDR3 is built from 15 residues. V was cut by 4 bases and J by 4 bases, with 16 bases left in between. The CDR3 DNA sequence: TGTGCCAGCAGTTCCCCTGGGGGCTGGATCACTGAAGCTTTCTTT. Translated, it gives CASSSPGGWITEAFF.

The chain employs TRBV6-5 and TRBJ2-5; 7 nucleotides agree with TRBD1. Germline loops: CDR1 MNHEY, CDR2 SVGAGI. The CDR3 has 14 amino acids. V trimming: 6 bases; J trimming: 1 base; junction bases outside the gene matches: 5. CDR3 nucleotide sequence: TGTGCCAGCAGGAATTCAGGGGGCCAAGAGACCCAGTACTTC. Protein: CASRNSGGQETQYF.

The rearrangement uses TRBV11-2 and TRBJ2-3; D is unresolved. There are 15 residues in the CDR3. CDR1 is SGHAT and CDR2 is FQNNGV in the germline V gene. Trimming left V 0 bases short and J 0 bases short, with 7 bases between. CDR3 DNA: TGTGCCAGCAGCTTAGATGCGGCTAGCACAGATACGCAGTATTTT. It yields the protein CASSLDAASTDTQYF.

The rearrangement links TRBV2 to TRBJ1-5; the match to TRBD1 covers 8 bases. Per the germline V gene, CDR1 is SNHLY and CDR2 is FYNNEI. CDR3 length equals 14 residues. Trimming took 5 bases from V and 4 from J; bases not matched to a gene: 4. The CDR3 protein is CASSTDRENQPQHF. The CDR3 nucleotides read TGTGCCAGCAGTACGGACAGGGAAAATCAGCCCCAGCATTTT.

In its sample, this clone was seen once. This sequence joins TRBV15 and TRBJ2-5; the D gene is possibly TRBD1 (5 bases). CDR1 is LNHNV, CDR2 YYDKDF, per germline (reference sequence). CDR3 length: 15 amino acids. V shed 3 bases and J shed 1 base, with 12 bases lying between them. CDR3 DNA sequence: TGTGCCACCAGCAGGGGCACAGGTTTCCAAGAGACCCAGTACTTC. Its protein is CATSRGTGFQETQYF.

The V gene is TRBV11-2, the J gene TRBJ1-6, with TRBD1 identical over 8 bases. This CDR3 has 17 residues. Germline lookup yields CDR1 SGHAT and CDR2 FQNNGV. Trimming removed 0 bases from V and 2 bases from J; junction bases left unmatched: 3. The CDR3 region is CASSLDGDRPYNSPLHF. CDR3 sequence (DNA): TGTGCCAGCAGCTTAGATGGGGACAGGCCCTATAATTCACCCCTCCACTTT.

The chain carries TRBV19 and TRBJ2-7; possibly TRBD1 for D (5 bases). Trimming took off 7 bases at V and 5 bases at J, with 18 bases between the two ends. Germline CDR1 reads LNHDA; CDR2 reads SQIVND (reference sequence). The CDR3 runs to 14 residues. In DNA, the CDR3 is TGTGCCAGTAACGAAGGGGATGTTTCGGACGAGCAGTACTTC. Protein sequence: CASNEGDVSDEQYF.

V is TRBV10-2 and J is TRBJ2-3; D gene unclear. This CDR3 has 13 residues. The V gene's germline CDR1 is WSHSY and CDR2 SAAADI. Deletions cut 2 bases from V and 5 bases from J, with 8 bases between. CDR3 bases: TGCGCCAGCAGTGAGGGGCTGGGAGATACGCAGTATTTT. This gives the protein CASSEGLGDTQYF.

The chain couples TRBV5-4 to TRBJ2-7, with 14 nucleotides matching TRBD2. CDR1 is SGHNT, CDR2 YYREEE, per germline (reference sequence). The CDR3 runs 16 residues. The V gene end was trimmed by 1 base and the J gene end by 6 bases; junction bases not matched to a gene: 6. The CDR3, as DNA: TGTGCCAGCAGCTTGAGGGGACTAGCGGGAGAATTCGAGCAGTACTTC. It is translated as CASSLRGLAGEFEQYF.

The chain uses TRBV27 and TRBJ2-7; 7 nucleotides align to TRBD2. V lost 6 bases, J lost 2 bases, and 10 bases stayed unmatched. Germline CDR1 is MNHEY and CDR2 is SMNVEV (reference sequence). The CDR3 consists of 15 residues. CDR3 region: CASRGSGGRPYEQYF. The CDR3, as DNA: TGTGCCAGCAGGGGTTCGGGAGGCCGTCCCTACGAGCAGTACTTC.

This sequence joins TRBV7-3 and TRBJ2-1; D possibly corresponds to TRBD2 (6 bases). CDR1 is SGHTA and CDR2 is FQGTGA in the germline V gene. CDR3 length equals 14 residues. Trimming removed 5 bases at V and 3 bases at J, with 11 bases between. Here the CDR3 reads CASSTDGSYNEQFF. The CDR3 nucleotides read TGTGCCAGCAGCACGGACGGGAGCTACAATGAGCAGTTCTTC.

The CDR3 nucleotides read TGTGCCAGCAGTGGATCTAGCGGGAGATCATACAATGAGCAGTTCTTC. Translating gives CASSGSSGRSYNEQFF. V and J are TRBV27 and TRBJ2-1, with 10 bases aligning to TRBD2. The CDR3 has 16 amino acids. The V and J ends lost 5 bases and 4 bases, in that order; junction bases with no gene match: 8. Germline lookup yields CDR1 MNHEY and CDR2 SMNVEV (reference sequence).

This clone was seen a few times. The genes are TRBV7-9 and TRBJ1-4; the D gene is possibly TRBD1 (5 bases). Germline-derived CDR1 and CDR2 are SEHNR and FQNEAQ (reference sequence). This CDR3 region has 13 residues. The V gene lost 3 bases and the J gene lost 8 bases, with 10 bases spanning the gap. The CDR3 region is CASSLAGGEKLFF. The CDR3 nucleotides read TGTGCCAGCAGCTTGGCGGGGGGAGAAAAACTGTTTTTT.

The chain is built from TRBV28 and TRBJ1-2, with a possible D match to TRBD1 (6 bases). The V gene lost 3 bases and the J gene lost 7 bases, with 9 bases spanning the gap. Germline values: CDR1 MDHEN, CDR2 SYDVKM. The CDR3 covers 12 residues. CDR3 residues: CASSFGGRGYTF. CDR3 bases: TGTGCCAGCAGTTTCGGGGGGCGTGGCTACACCTTC.

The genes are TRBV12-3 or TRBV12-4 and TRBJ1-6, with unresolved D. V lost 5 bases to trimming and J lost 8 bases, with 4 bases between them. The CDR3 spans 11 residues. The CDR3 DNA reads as TGTGCCAGCAGTCACTATTCACCCCTCCACTTT. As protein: CASSHYSPLHF.

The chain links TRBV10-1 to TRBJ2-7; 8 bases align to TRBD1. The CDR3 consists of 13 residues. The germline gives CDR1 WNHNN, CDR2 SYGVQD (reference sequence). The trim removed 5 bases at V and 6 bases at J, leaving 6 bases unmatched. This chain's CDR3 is CASSLDRDGEQYF. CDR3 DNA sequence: TGCGCCAGCAGTCTGGACAGGGATGGCGAGCAGTACTTC.

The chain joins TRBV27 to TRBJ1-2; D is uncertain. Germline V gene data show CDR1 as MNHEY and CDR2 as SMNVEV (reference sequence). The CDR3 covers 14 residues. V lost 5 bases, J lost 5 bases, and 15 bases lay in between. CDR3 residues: CASSPLTRSYGYTF. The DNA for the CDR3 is TGTGCCAGCAGTCCTTTGACTCGCTCGTATGGCTACACCTTC.

The CDR3 sequence: CASGPQGGNTIYF. CDR3 nucleotide sequence: TGCGCCAGCGGACCACAGGGCGGAAACACCATATATTTT. The rearrangement joins TRBV10-1 to TRBJ1-3; the D gene is possibly TRBD1 (6 bases). The CDR3 loop spans 13 amino acids. CDR1 is WNHNN and CDR2 is SYGVQD in the germline V gene (reference sequence). Trimming removed 8 bases at V and 4 bases at J, with 12 bases between.

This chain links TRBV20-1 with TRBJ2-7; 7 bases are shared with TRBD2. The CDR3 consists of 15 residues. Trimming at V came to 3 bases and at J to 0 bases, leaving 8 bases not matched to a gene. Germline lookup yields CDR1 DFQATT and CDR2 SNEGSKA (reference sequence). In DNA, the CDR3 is TGCAGTGCTAGTTTATCGGGGAGGGGCTCCTACGAGCAGTACTTC. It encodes CSASLSGRGSYEQYF.

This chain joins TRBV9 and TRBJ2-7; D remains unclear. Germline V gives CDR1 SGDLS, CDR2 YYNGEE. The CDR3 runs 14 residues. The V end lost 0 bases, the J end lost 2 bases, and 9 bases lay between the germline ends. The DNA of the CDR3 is TGTGCCAGCAGCGTAGGGTCGGAGACCTACGAGCAGTACTTC. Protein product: CASSVGSETYEQYF. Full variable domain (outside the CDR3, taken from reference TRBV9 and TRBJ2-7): DSGVTQTPKHLITATGQRVTLRCSPRSGDLSVYWYQQSLDQGLQFLIQYYNGEERAKGNILERFSAQQFPDLHSELNLSSLELGDSALYFCASSVGSETYEQYFGPGTRLTVT.